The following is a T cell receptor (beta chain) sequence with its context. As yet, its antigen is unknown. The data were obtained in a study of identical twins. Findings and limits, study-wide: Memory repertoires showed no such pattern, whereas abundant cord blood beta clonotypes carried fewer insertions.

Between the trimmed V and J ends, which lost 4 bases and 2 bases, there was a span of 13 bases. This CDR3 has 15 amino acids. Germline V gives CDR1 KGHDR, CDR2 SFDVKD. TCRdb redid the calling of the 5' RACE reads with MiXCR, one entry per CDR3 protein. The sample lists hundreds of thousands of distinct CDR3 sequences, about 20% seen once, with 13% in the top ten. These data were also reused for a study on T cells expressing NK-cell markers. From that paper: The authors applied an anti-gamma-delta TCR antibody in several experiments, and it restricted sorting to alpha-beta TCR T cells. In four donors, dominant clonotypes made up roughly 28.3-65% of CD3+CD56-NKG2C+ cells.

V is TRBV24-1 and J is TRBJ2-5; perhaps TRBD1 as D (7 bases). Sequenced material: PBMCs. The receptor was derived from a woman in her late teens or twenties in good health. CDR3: CATSDRGTAQETQYF. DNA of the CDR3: TGTGCCACCAGTGACCGCGGGACAGCGCAAGAGACCCAGTACTTC.